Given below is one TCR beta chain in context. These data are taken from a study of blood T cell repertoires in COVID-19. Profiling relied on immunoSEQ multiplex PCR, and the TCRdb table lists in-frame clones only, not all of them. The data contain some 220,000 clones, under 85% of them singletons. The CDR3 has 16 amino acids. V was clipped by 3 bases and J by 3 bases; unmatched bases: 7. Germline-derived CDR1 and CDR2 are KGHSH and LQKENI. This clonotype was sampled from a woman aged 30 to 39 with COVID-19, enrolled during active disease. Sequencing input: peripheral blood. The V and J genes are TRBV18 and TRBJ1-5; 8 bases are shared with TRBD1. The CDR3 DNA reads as TGTGCCAGCTCACCGGCCGGGACAGGATACAATCAGCCCCAGCATTTT. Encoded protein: CASSPAGTGYNQPQHF. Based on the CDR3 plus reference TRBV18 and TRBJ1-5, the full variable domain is NAGVMQNPRHLVRRRGQEARLRCSPMKGHSHVYWYRQLPEEGLKFMVYLQKENIIDESGMPKERFSAEFPKEGPSILRIQQVVRGDSAAYFCASSPAGTGYNQPQHFGDGTRLSIL.